This T cell receptor beta chain came from a study of CD8+ T cells in alopecia areata. Study as a whole: Patients took tofacitinib for 6 to 18 months, followed by 6 drug-free months.

Isolation of CD4+ and CD8+ T cells from PBMCs was achieved by sorting. There are 15 residues in the CDR3. Trimming took off 1 base at V and 1 base at J, with 11 bases between the two ends. Germline V lookup: CDR1 SGHAT, CDR2 FQNNGV. cDNA prepared by RNA extraction and subsequent reverse transcription served as the template for sequencing. Some clones are missing from TCRdb's copy, which holds only in-frame ones; the method was immunoSEQ multiplex PCR. The data hold almost 250,000 clones, with roughly two thirds observed a single time. The source material was CD4+ T cells sorted from blood, sampled at week 0. The clonotype comes from a human donor with alopecia areata. This chain joins TRBV11-2 and TRBJ2-7; D gene ambiguous. The CDR3 nucleotides are TGTGCCAGCAGCTTAGTTTCCGACGGTTCCTACGAGCAGTACTTC. This codes for CASSLVSDGSYEQYF.